One sample yielded the 22 T cell receptor beta chains listed below, sequenced in a study of long-term antiretroviral therapy in people with HIV. A v3.0 immunoSEQ assay was performed at survey level. TCRdb keeps only in-frame clones here, not all; method: immunoSEQ multiplex PCR. The sample holds tens of thousands of clones, roughly 87% seen once. The sequenced sample was unsorted PBMCs, obtained 0.2 years before starting antiretroviral therapy. These receptors were obtained from a man between 18 and 29 years old with HIV.

The chain employs TRBV4-1 and TRBJ1-2; D is ambiguous. Trimming shortened V by 3 bases and J by 7 bases, and 18 bases separated the two germline ends. CDR3 length: 15 residues. The germline V gene encodes CDR1 MGHRA and CDR2 YSYEKL. This CDR3 is CASSQYYGEYGGYTF. Written as DNA, the CDR3 is TGCGCCAGCAGCCAGTATTATGGGGAGTACGGTGGCTACACCTTC.

V usage is TRBV13 and J usage is TRBJ2-1; TRBD1 agrees at 8 bases. Germline CDR1 reads PRHDT; CDR2 reads FYEKMQ (reference sequence). This CDR3 comprises 14 residues. J gave up 4 bases and V 2 bases, and 1 base lay outside the gene matches. CDR3 loop: CASSLRTGYNEQFF. The CDR3 region has the DNA TGTGCCAGCAGCTTAAGGACAGGGTACAATGAGCAGTTCTTC.

This rearrangement joins TRBV9 to TRBJ2-7, with a weak D call TRBD2 (6 bases). The germline CDR1 and CDR2 sequences are SGDLS and YYNGEE. The germline V and J ends were trimmed by 1 base and 5 bases, with 16 bases remaining between them. CDR3 length equals 15 residues. CDR3 DNA: TGTGCCAGCAGCGTACAGGAGGGACTGTCAGACGAGCAGTACTTC. Its translation: CASSVQEGLSDEQYF.

The V call is TRBV5-5, the J call TRBJ1-1; 10 nucleotides agree with TRBD1. The J segment lost 4 bases and the V segment lost 4 bases, leaving 4 bases of the junction unmatched. CDR1 SGHKS and CDR2 YYEKEE come from the germline V gene (reference sequence). This CDR3 is 14 amino acids long. For the CDR3, the DNA is TGTGCCAGCAGCCCAGGGACAGGGGTCACTGAAGCTTTCTTT. Translated, it gives CASSPGTGVTEAFF.

J is TRBJ2-1 and V is TRBV6-5; 7 positions match TRBD1. The length of the CDR3 is 12 residues. J lost 12 bases, V lost 5 bases, and 7 bases had no gene match. Per the germline V gene, CDR1 is MNHEY and CDR2 is SVGAGI. The CDR3 loop reads CASSRQGRLQFF. In DNA, the CDR3 is TGTGCCAGCAGTCGACAGGGAAGATTGCAGTTCTTC.

This chain uses TRBV29-1 with TRBJ2-2; a weak D match, TRBD2 (6 bases). V dropped 2 bases and J dropped 3 bases, with 13 bases sitting between them. This CDR3 spans 15 amino acids. Germline-derived CDR1 and CDR2 are SQVTM and ANQGSEA. This CDR3 reads CSVEIPPGDTGELFF. In DNA form, the CDR3 reads TGCAGCGTTGAAATTCCCCCGGGGGACACCGGGGAGCTGTTTTTT.

V and J are TRBV27 and TRBJ1-1; no reliable D call. Per germline, CDR1 MNHEY and CDR2 SMNVEV (reference sequence). Trimming removed 8 bases at V and 1 base at J, with 8 bases between. This CDR3 has 12 amino acids. CDR3: CASRTENTEAFF. CDR3 sequence (DNA): TGTGCCAGCCGAACAGAGAACACTGAAGCTTTCTTT.

This clone occurred a few times. V gene TRBV20-1 combines with J gene TRBJ1-2; no reliable D call. V shed 0 bases and J shed 6 bases, with 5 bases lying between them. Germline-derived CDR1 and CDR2 are DFQATT and SNEGSKA (reference sequence). The CDR3 runs to 11 residues. CDR3 region: CSARDPDGYTF. The CDR3 DNA reads TGCAGTGCTAGAGATCCCGATGGCTACACCTTC.

V is TRBV4-3 and J is TRBJ1-1; D is possibly TRBD1 (6 bases). The length of the CDR3 is 13 residues. With 0 bases removed from V and 7 bases from J, the gap between germline ends came to 9 bases. In germline, CDR1 is LGHNA, CDR2 YSLEER. CDR3 nucleotides: TGCGCCAGCAGCCAAGATGTGGACAGTGAAGCTTTCTTT. Its translation is CASSQDVDSEAFF.

The chain uses TRBV5-1 and TRBJ1-2; D remains unclear. This CDR3 has 16 residues. Per the germline V gene, CDR1 is SGHRS and CDR2 is YFSETQ. The V gene lost 2 bases and the J gene lost 0 bases, with 14 bases spanning the gap. CDR3: CASSFGMRVSNYGYTF. CDR3 sequence (DNA): TGCGCCAGCAGCTTCGGAATGCGCGTATCTAACTATGGCTACACCTTC.

V and J are TRBV28 and TRBJ1-2, with a possible D match to TRBD1 (5 bases). V lost 7 bases and J 3 bases, leaving 12 bases between the germline ends. The germline V gene has CDR1 MDHEN and CDR2 SYDVKM. This CDR3 comprises 13 residues. The CDR3 sequence is CASIGEDYYGYTF. The DNA for the CDR3 is TGTGCCAGCATAGGGGAGGATTACTATGGCTACACCTTC.

The chain recombines TRBV6-1 with TRBJ2-7; D is perhaps TRBD1 (6 bases). Trimming took off 7 bases at V and 0 bases at J, with 16 bases between the two ends. The CDR3 is 15 residues long. CDR1 is MNHNS and CDR2 is SASEGT in the germline V gene. This chain's CDR3 is CASNDHLGGSYEQYF. The CDR3 region has the DNA TGTGCCAGCAACGACCATCTAGGGGGCTCCTACGAGCAGTACTTC.

As to this clone: One junction end does not reproduce the germline sequence, and a read error may be involved. The chain is built from TRBV19 and TRBJ2-5, with TRBD1 matching over 9 bases. The CDR3 has 12 amino acids. The V gene's germline CDR1 is LNHDA and CDR2 SQIVND (reference sequence). Here the CDR3 reads CASSTSGTGLNF. CDR3 nucleotide sequence: TGTGCCAGTAGTACTTCCGGGACAGGGTTGAACTTC.

V usage is TRBV6-5 and J usage is TRBJ1-1; D gene ambiguous. The CDR3 runs to 15 residues. Trimming stripped 8 bases from V and 2 bases from J, with 18 bases between. In germline, CDR1 is MNHEY, CDR2 SVGAGI. Here the CDR3 reads CASWSAETSNTEAFF. The CDR3 DNA reads TGTGCCAGCTGGTCGGCAGAAACTTCAAACACTGAAGCTTTCTTT.

The chain has TRBV6-6 and TRBJ1-6; D not resolved. From germline, CDR1 is MNHNY and CDR2 SVGAGI (reference sequence). There are 14 residues in the CDR3. The ends were cut back, 3 bases at V and 7 bases at J, with 10 bases in the middle. Here the CDR3 DNA reads TGTGCCAGCAGTTATAACGAGCTCAATTCACCCCTCCACTTT. Its protein product is CASSYNELNSPLHF.

The chain carries TRBV29-1 and TRBJ1-2; D possibly corresponds to TRBD1 (5 bases). CDR1 SQVTM and CDR2 ANQGSEA come from the germline V gene. V was cut by 6 bases and J by 4 bases, with 21 bases left in between. The CDR3 extends over 15 amino acids. CDR3 protein: CSVAGTASSSYGYTF. The CDR3 coding sequence is TGCAGCGTCGCCGGGACCGCTTCCTCTTCCTATGGCTACACCTTC. The entire variable domain, with the rest obtained from reference TRBV29-1 and TRBJ1-2, is as follows: SAVISQKPSRDICQRGTSLTIQCQVDSQVTMMFWYRQQPGQSLTLIATANQGSEATYESGFVIDKFPISRPNLTFSTLTVSNMSPEDSSIYLCSVAGTASSSYGYTFGSGTRLTVV.

The chain has TRBV10-3 and TRBJ1-1; D uncertain. The CDR3 contains 15 residues. V shed 2 bases and J shed 2 bases, with 12 bases lying between them. CDR1 is ENHRY, CDR2 SYGVKD, per germline. The CDR3 bases are TGTGCCATCAGTGAGCCGGGTGGGAGAAACACTGAAGCTTTCTTT. It is translated as CAISEPGGRNTEAFF.

The chain combines TRBV14 with TRBJ1-3, with D unclear. Germline values: CDR1 SGHDN, CDR2 FVKESK. V dropped 2 bases and J dropped 0 bases, with 11 bases sitting between them. This CDR3 spans 16 amino acids. DNA of the CDR3: TGTGCCAGCAGCCAAAGGAGGCTAGACTCTGGAAACACCATATATTTT. Encoded protein: CASSQRRLDSGNTIYF.

V usage is TRBV7-9 and J usage is TRBJ1-1; 7 bases are shared with TRBD1. The V gene end was trimmed by 5 bases and the J gene end by 7 bases; junction bases not matched to a gene: 7. CDR1 is SEHNR, CDR2 FQNEAQ, per germline (reference sequence). The CDR3 is 13 residues long. CDR3: CASSTTGDLEAFF. The CDR3 region has the DNA TGTGCCAGCAGCACAACAGGGGATCTTGAAGCTTTCTTT.

This clone was counted a single time. The chain has TRBV7-8 and TRBJ1-5; D is ambiguous. The CDR3 runs 14 residues. Trimming shortened V by 5 bases and J by 3 bases, and 11 bases separated the two germline ends. Germline-derived CDR1 and CDR2 are SGHVS and FQNEAQ. CDR3 bases: TGTGCCAGCAGCCGGACGGGTTTCAATCAGCCCCAGCATTTT. It is translated as CASSRTGFNQPQHF.

This chain links TRBV7-8 with TRBJ2-1, with D possibly being TRBD1 or TRBD2 (7 bases each). The V gene lost 1 base and the J gene lost 10 bases, with 14 bases spanning the gap. Looked up from germline, CDR1 is SGHVS and CDR2 is FQNEAQ. The CDR3 runs 14 residues. The chain's CDR3 is CASSLGQGGWEQFF. CDR3 DNA sequence: TGTGCCAGCAGCTTAGGACAGGGAGGGTGGGAGCAGTTCTTC.

J is TRBJ1-5 and V is TRBV7-2, with a tentative D call TRBD1 (6 bases). Trimming removed 5 bases from V and 9 bases from J, with 26 bases in between. The CDR3 consists of 17 residues. CDR1 is SGHTA and CDR2 is FQGNSA in the germline V gene. The CDR3 nucleotides read TGTGCCAGCAGCCCTACGGGGGCAGGACGGGCCAGTGGGCCCCAGCATTTT. This gives the protein CASSPTGAGRASGPQHF.